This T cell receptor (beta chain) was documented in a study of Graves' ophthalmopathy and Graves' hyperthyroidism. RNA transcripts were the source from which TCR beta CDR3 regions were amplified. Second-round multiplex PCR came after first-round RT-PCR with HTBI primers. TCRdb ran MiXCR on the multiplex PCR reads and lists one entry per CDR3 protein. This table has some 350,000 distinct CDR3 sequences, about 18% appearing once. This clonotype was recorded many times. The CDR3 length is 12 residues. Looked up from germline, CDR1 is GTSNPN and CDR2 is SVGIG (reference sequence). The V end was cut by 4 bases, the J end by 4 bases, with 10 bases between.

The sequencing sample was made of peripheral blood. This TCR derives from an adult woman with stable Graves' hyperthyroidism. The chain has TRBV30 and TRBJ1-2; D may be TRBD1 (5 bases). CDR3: CAWIGRGYGYTF. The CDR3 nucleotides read TGTGCCTGGATTGGGAGGGGCTATGGCTACACCTTC. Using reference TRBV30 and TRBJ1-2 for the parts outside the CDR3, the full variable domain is SQTIHQWPATLVQPVGSPLSLECTVEGTSNPNLYWYRQAAGRGLQLLFYSVGIGQISSEVPQNLSASRPQDRQFILSSKKLLLSDSGFYLCAWIGRGYGYTFGSGTRLTVV.